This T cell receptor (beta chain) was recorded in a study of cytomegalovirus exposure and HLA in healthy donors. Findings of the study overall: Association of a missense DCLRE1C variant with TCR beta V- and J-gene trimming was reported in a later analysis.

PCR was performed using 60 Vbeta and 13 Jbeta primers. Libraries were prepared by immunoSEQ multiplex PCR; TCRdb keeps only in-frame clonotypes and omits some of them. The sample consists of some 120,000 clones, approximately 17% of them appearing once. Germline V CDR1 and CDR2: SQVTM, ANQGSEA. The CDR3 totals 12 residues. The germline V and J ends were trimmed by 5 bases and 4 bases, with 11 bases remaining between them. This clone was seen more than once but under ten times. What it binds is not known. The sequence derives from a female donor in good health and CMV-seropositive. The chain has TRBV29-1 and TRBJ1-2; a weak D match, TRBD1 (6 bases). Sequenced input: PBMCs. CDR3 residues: CSVQQGSYGYTF. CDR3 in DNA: TGCAGCGTTCAACAGGGCTCCTATGGCTACACCTTC.